This TCR beta chain was captured by sequencing in a study of beta chain features in type 1 diabetes. Study-wide results and caveats: TCRB CDR3 length was moderately but significantly reduced in all four CD4+ subsets of Type 1 diabetes patients.

The germline V gene has CDR1 ENHRY and CDR2 SYGVKD. The CDR3 length is 14 residues. V was pared by 10 bases and J by 5 bases, with 9 bases of the junction left unmatched. The entirety of the isolated RNA underwent reverse transcription, so expressed TCRB transcripts were sequenced. Profiling relied on immunoSEQ multiplex PCR, and the TCRdb table lists in-frame clones only, not all of them. The repertoire holds roughly 150,000 clones, approximately 8% seen once, with roughly 0.5% in the top ten. A few counts support this clone. The antigen remains unidentified. This sequence originates from a man between 18 and 29 years old with type 1 diabetes. The chain combines TRBV10-3 with TRBJ2-5, with TRBD1 identical over 11 bases. Sequencing was done on a sample of central memory CD4+ T cells from blood. Here the CDR3 reads CATHRTGGVETQYF. CDR3 DNA: TGTGCCACGCATAGGACAGGGGGCGTGGAGACCCAGTACTTC.